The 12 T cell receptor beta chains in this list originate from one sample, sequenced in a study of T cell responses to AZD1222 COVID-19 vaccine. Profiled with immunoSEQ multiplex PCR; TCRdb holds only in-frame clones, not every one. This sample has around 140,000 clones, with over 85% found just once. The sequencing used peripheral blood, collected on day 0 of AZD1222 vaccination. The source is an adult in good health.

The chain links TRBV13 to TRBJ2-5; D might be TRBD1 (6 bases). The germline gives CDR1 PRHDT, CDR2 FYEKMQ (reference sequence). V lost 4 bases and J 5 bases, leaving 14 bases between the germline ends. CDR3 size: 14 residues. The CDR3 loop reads CASSSTGIGETQYF. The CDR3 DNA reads TGTGCCAGCAGCTCTACAGGGATAGGGGAGACCCAGTACTTC.

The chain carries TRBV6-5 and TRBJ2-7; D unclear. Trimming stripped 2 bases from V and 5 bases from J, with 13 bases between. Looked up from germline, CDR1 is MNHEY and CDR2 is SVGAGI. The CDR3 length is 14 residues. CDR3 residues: CASSYPGSFNEQYF. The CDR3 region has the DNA TGTGCCAGCAGTTACCCCGGGTCGTTCAACGAGCAGTACTTC.

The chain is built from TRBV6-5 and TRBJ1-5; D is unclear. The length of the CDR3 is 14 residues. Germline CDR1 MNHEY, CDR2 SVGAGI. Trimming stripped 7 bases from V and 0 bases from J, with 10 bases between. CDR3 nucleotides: TGTGCCAGCAATCCGGGTTTTAGCAATCAGCCCCAGCATTTT. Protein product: CASNPGFSNQPQHF.

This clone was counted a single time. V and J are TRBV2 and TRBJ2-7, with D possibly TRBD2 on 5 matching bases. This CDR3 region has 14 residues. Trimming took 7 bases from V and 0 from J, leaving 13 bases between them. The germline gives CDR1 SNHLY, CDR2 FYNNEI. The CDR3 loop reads CASTDYGLSYEQYF. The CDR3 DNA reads TGTGCCAGCACCGACTACGGTCTCTCCTACGAGCAGTACTTC.

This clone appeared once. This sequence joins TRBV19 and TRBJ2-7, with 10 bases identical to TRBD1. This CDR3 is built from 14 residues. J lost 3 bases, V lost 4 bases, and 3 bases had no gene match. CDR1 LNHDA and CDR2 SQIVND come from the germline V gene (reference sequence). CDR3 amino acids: CASSTWTGGYEQYF. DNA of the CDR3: TGTGCCAGTAGTACCTGGACAGGGGGCTACGAGCAGTACTTC.

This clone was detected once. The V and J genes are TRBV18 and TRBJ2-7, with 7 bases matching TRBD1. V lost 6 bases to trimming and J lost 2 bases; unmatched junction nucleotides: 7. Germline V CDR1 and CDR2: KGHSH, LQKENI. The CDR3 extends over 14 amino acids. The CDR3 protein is CASSDGTATYEQYF. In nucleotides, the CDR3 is TGTGCCAGCTCCGACGGGACAGCTACCTACGAGCAGTACTTC.

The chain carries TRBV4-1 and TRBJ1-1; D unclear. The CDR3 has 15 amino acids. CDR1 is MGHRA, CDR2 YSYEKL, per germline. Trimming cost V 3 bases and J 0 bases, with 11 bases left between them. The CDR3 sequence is CASSHPPGLNTEAFF. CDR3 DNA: TGCGCCAGCAGCCATCCCCCCGGATTGAACACTGAAGCTTTCTTT.

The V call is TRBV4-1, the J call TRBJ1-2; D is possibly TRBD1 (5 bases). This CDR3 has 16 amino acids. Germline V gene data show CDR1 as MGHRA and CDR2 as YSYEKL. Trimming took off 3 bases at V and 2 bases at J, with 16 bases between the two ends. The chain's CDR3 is CASSHPNRRENYGYTF. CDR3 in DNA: TGCGCCAGCAGCCACCCGAACAGGCGGGAAAACTATGGCTACACCTTC.

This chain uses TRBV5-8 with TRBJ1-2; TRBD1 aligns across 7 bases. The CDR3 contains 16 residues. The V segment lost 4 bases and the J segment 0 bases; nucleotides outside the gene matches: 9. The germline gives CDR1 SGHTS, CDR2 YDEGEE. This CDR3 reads CASSHDRVEPNYGYTF. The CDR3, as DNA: TGTGCCAGCAGCCACGACAGGGTAGAACCTAACTATGGCTACACCTTC.

The CDR3 reads CASKDGSGSPLHF. The CDR3 DNA is TGTGCCAGCAAGGACGGGTCTGGCTCACCCCTCCACTTT. This rearrangement joins TRBV2 to TRBJ1-6; D gene ambiguous. CDR3 length: 13 residues. From germline, CDR1 is SNHLY and CDR2 FYNNEI. V was clipped by 7 bases and J by 10 bases, with 14 bases between them.

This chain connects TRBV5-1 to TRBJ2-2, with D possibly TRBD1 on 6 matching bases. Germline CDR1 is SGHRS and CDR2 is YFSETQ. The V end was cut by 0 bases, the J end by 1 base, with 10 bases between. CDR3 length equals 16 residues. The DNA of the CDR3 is TGCGCCAGCAGCTTGGCAGCCAGGGGGAACACCGGGGAGCTGTTTTTT. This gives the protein CASSLAARGNTGELFF.

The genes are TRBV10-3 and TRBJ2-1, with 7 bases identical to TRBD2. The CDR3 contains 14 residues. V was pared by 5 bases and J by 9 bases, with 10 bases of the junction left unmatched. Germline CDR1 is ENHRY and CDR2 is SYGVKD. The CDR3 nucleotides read TGTGCCATCAGTAAAATGGCGGGAGCGAGTGAGCAGTTCTTC. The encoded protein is CAISKMAGASEQFF.